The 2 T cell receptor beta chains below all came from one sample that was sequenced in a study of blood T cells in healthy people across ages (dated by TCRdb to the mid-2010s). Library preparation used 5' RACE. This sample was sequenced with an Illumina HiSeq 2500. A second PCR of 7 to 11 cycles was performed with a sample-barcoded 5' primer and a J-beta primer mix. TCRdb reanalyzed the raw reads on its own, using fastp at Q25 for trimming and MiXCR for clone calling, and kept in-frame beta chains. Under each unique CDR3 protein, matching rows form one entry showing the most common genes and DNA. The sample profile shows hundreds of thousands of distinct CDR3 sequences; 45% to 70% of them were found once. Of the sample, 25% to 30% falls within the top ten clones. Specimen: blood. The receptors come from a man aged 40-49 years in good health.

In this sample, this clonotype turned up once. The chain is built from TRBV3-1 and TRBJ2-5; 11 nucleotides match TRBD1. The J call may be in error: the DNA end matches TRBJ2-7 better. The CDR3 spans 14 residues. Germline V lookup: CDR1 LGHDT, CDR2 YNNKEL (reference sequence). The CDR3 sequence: CASSRTGGSSEQYF. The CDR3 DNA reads TGTGCCAGCAGCCGGACAGGGGGCTCGAGCGAGCAGTACTTC.

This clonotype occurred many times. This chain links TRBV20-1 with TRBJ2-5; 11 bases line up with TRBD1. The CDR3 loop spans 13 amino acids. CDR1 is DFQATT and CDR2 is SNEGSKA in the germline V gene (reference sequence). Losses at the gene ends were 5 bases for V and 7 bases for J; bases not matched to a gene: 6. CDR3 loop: CSAPGTGGGTQYF. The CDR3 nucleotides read TGCAGTGCTCCCGGGACAGGGGGAGGGACCCAGTACTTC.